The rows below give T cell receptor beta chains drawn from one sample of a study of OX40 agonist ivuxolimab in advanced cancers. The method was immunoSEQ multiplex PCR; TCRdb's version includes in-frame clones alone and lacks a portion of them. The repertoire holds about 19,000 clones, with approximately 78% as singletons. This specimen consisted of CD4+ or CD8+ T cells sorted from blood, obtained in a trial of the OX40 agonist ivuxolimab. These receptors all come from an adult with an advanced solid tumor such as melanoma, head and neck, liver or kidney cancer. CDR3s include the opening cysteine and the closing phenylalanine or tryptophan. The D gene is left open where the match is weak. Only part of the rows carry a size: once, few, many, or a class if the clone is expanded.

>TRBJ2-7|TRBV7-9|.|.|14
TGTGCCAGCAGCTTAGTCGCCAGCCCCTACGAGCAGTACTTC
CASSLVASPYEQYF
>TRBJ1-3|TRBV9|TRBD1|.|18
TGTGCCAGCAGCGTAGGGACAGGGAGGGATCCCTCTGGAAACACCATATATTTT
CASSVGTGRDPSGNTIYF
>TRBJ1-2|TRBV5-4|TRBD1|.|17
TGTGCCAGCAGCTTCGGGACAGGGGGCTTAAGGCCCTATGGCTACACCTTC
CASSFGTGGLRPYGYTF
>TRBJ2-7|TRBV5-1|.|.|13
TGCGCCAGCAGCTTGGGACCGCACTACGAGCAGTACTTC
CASSLGPHYEQYF
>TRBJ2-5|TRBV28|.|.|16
TGTGCCAGCAGCCTATCCCCCCCGACAGTCCAGGAGACCCAGTACTTC
CASSLSPPTVQETQYF
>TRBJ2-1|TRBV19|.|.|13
TGTGCCAGTAGTATAGATGGTTACAATGAGCAGTTCTTC
CASSIDGYNEQFF
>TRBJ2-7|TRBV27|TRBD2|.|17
TGTGCCAGCAGTTTGGCGACACCGGGACTAGTGTTCGACGAGCAGTACTTC
CASSLATPGLVFDEQYF
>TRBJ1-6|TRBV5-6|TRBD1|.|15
TGTGCCAGCAGCTATTCCCGACAGGGTCCCTCACCCCTCCACTTT
CASSYSRQGPSPLHF
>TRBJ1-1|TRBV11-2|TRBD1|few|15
TGTGCCAGCAGCTGGGGGCAGGGGGGTAACACTGAAGCTTTCTTT
CASSWGQGGNTEAFF
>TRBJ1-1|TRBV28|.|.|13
TGTGCCAGCAGTACCCAGGTGAACACTGAAGCTTTCTTT
CASSTQVNTEAFF
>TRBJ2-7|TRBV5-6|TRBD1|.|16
TGTGCCAGCAGCTTGGTCGGGACAGATTTCTCCTACGAGCAGTACTTC
CASSLVGTDFSYEQYF
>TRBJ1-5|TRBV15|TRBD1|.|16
TGTGCCACCAGCAGGGCCGGGACAGATAGCAATCAGCCCCAGCATTTT
CATSRAGTDSNQPQHF
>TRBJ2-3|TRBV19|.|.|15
TGTGCCAGTAGTATTGGTTTGGAGCCCCAGGGAACGCAGTATTTT
CASSIGLEPQGTQYF